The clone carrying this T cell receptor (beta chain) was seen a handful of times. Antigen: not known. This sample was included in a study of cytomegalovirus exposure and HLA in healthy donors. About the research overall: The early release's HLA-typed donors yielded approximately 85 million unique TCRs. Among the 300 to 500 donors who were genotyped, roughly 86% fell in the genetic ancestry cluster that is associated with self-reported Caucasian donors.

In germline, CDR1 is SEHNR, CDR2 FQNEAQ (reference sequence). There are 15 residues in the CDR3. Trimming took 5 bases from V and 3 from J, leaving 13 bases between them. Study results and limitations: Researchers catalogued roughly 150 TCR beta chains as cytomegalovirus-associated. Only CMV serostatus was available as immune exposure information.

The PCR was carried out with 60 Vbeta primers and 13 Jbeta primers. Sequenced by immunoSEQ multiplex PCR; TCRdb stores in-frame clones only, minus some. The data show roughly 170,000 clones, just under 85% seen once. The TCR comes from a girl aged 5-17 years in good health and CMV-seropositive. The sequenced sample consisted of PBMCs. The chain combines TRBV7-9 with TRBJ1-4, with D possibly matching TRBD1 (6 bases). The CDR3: CASSPQQGANEKLFF. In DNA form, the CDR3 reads TGTGCCAGCAGCCCCCAACAGGGCGCTAATGAAAAACTGTTTTTT. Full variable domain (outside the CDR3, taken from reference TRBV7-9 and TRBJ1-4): DTGVSQNPRHKITKRGQNVTFRCDPISEHNRLYWYRQTLGQGPEFLTYFQNEAQLEKSRLLSDRFSAERPKGSFSTLEIQRTEQGDSAMYLCASSPQQGANEKLFFGSGTQLSVL.